Below are 15 T cell receptor beta chains sequenced from a single sample in a study of blood T cell repertoires in COVID-19. Here immunoSEQ multiplex PCR was the method, and the copy in TCRdb shows in-frame clones only, minus some. This sample has some 350,000 clones, with over 75% found just once. The specimen sequenced was PBMCs or T cells enriched from blood (not recorded which). All receptors derive from a man younger than 45 who had recovered from COVID-19.

This clone was counted a single time. The CDR3 DNA reads TGTGCCAGCAGGGCTACTAGCTCCGGGGAGCTGTTTTTT. Amino acid sequence: CASRATSSGELFF. This rearrangement joins TRBV2 to TRBJ2-2, with D maybe TRBD2 (6 bases). The germline CDR1 and CDR2 sequences are SNHLY and FYNNEI. Trimming removed 6 bases at V and 6 bases at J, with 11 bases between. This CDR3 is built from 13 residues.

The V and J genes are TRBV7-9 and TRBJ1-2, with 7 bases aligning to TRBD1. The CDR3 runs to 13 residues. Germline V gives CDR1 SEHNR, CDR2 FQNEAQ (reference sequence). Trimming took 7 bases from V and 1 from J; bases not matched to a gene: 3. The CDR3 DNA is TGTGCCAGCACCCCAGGGGGTAACTATGGCTACACCTTC. The encoded protein is CASTPGGNYGYTF. Looking up the rest from reference TRBV7-9 and TRBJ1-2 gives the full variable domain: DTGVSQNPRHKITKRGQNVTFRCDPISEHNRLYWYRQTLGQGPEFLTYFQNEAQLEKSRLLSDRFSAERPKGSFSTLEIQRTEQGDSAMYLCASTPGGNYGYTFGSGTRLTVV.

The V and J genes are TRBV3-1 (or the pseudogene TRBV3-2) and TRBJ1-3; D remains unclear. The germline V gene encodes CDR1 LGHDT and CDR2 YNNKEL (reference sequence). V was shortened by 3 bases and J by 2 bases, with 5 bases between the two germline ends. The CDR3 has 13 amino acids. The CDR3 sequence: CASSHGAGNTIYF. For the CDR3, the DNA is TGTGCCAGCAGCCACGGGGCTGGAAACACCATATATTTT.

The CDR3: CASSVRTGFGQPQHF. CDR3 nucleotide sequence: TGTGCCAGCAGCGTTAGGACAGGGTTCGGTCAGCCCCAGCATTTT. The chain joins TRBV9 to TRBJ1-5; 8 nucleotides line up with TRBD1. CDR3 length equals 15 residues. V shed 2 bases, J shed 6 bases, and the junction held 7 bases outside the gene matches. Germline V gene lookup returns CDR1 SGDLS and CDR2 YYNGEE. The complete variable domain, with remaining parts taken from reference TRBV9 and TRBJ1-5, reads DSGVTQTPKHLITATGQRVTLRCSPRSGDLSVYWYQQSLDQGLQFLIQYYNGEERAKGNILERFSAQQFPDLHSELNLSSLELGDSALYFCASSVRTGFGQPQHFGDGTRLSIL.

The chain joins TRBV12-3 or TRBV12-4 to TRBJ1-2; D is ambiguous. CDR3 length equals 13 residues. V dropped 5 bases and J dropped 8 bases, with 15 bases sitting between them. The CDR3 nucleotides read TGTGCCAGCAGTCCAGACGGCCAGCGGGGCTACACCTTC. Its translation: CASSPDGQRGYTF.

This chain connects TRBV9 to TRBJ1-1, with D tentatively TRBD1 (6 bases). The germline CDR1 and CDR2 sequences are SGDLS and YYNGEE. Between the trimmed V and J ends, which lost 4 bases and 4 bases, there was a span of 14 bases. The CDR3 is made up of 14 amino acids. The chain's CDR3 is CASSPTLGGTEAFF. CDR3 coding DNA: TGTGCCAGCAGCCCAACTCTAGGGGGCACTGAAGCTTTCTTT.

This chain connects TRBV18 to TRBJ1-2; D uncertain. From germline, CDR1 is KGHSH and CDR2 LQKENI. The CDR3 length is 13 residues. Deletions cut 2 bases from V and 10 bases from J, with 14 bases between. CDR3 residues: CASSPLYPRDYTF. In DNA, the CDR3 is TGTGCCAGCTCACCATTATATCCCCGGGACTACACCTTC.

The gene calls are TRBV30 and TRBJ1-6, with D possibly matching TRBD1 (6 bases). This CDR3 has 14 amino acids. In germline, CDR1 is GTSNPN, CDR2 SVGIG (reference sequence). V was cut by 4 bases and J by 8 bases, with 15 bases left in between. CDR3 bases: TGTGCCTGGATCGGGCCAGGGGTATATTCACCCCTCCACTTT. Protein sequence: CAWIGPGVYSPLHF.

This clone was found once. The chain carries TRBV5-1 and TRBJ2-7, with 14 nucleotides matching TRBD2. Trimming took 4 bases from V and 1 from J; bases not matched to a gene: 10. The CDR3 totals 18 residues. Per the germline V gene, CDR1 is SGHRS and CDR2 is YFSETQ. This CDR3 reads CASSPALTSGGESYEQYF. The DNA of the CDR3 is TGCGCCAGCAGCCCGGCTCTGACTAGCGGGGGGGAATCCTACGAGCAGTACTTC.

The chain employs TRBV28 and TRBJ1-6; no clear D gene. Per germline, CDR1 MDHEN and CDR2 SYDVKM. The CDR3 is made up of 13 amino acids. Trimming left V 1 base short and J 14 bases short, with 12 bases between. The CDR3 region has the DNA TGTGCCAGCAGTTTATCGACTGGAAGATCCCTCCACTTT. Protein product: CASSLSTGRSLHF.

The chain links TRBV28 to TRBJ1-5; D not resolved. The V gene's germline CDR1 is MDHEN and CDR2 SYDVKM. The V end lost 6 bases, the J end lost 2 bases, and 11 bases lay between the germline ends. The CDR3 has 14 residues. CDR3 nucleotides: TGTGCCAGCAGACCCGCCGGGGGCAATCAGCCCCAGCATTTT. This translates into CASRPAGGNQPQHF.

This rearrangement joins TRBV6-1 to TRBJ2-5; 10 bases map to TRBD2. The V segment lost 2 bases and the J segment 0 bases; nucleotides outside the gene matches: 3. This CDR3 contains 16 residues. CDR1 is MNHNS, CDR2 SASEGT, per germline. The CDR3 DNA reads as TGTGCCAGCAGTGAAAAAGCGGGAGGGTACCAAGAGACCCAGTACTTC. As protein: CASSEKAGGYQETQYF.

The chain employs TRBV19 and TRBJ2-6; possible D gene TRBD2, 6 bases. Germline loops: CDR1 LNHDA, CDR2 SQIVND (reference sequence). The CDR3 has 18 residues. V was trimmed by 0 bases and J by 1 base, leaving 13 bases between them. The CDR3 spells CASSIDWRGGSGANVLTF. DNA for the CDR3: TGTGCCAGTAGTATAGATTGGCGGGGTGGGTCTGGGGCCAACGTCCTGACTTTC.

The genes are TRBV11-1 and TRBJ2-5; 8 bases map to TRBD2. J gave up 2 bases and V 2 bases, and 4 bases lay outside the gene matches. The CDR3 is 15 amino acids. The germline CDR1 and CDR2 sequences are SGHAT and FQDESV (reference sequence). DNA of the CDR3: TGTGCCAGCAGCTTAATCCAGCGGGGGCAAGAGACCCAGTACTTC. Amino acid sequence: CASSLIQRGQETQYF.

This chain joins TRBV9 and TRBJ2-3, with 8 bases aligning to TRBD2. The CDR3 is 15 residues long. Germline CDR1 reads SGDLS; CDR2 reads YYNGEE. Trimming cost V 4 bases and J 3 bases; bases outside gene matches: 7. CDR3 sequence: CASSQRGGMTDTQYF. In DNA, the CDR3 is TGTGCCAGCAGCCAACGGGGGGGCATGACAGATACGCAGTATTTT.